These 11 T cell receptor beta chains share one sample of origin, sequenced in a study of vaccination effects on CD4 cells after COVID-19. The culture ran for about 11 days, and then CD4+ T cells were isolated. Measured with immunoSEQ multiplex PCR; TCRdb has only the in-frame clones, and not every one. The profile shows approximately 46,000 clones, about 70% of them singletons. What these receptors recognize is not known. This sample comprised CD4+ T cells from PBMCs cultured without peptide, obtained before COVID-19 vaccination. These receptors all stem from a human donor who had a prior SARS-CoV-2 infection.

V is TRBV7-9 and J is TRBJ1-4; D not certain. The CDR3 extends over 15 amino acids. Germline CDR1 SEHNR, CDR2 FQNEAQ (reference sequence). The V and J ends lost 4 bases and 7 bases respectively, with 16 bases between them. CDR3 sequence (DNA): TGTGCCAGCAGCTCCAACAGCTTTGGGTTTGAAAAACTGTTTTTT. Translating gives CASSSNSFGFEKLFF.

The gene calls are TRBV19 and TRBJ1-4; D call uncertain. The V end was cut by 4 bases, the J end by 4 bases, with 10 bases between. Looked up from germline, CDR1 is LNHDA and CDR2 is SQIVND (reference sequence). CDR3 size: 14 residues. CDR3 loop: CASSTSGGNEKLFF. The CDR3 DNA follows: TGTGCCAGTAGTACTTCAGGAGGTAATGAAAAACTGTTTTTT.

This clone occurred once. V and J are TRBV9 and TRBJ2-3; no definite D call. V dropped 0 bases and J dropped 3 bases, with 11 bases sitting between them. Germline V lookup: CDR1 SGDLS, CDR2 YYNGEE. This CDR3 is built from 15 residues. CDR3 DNA: TGTGCCAGCAGCGTAGGTTCGTCCGGTACAGATACGCAGTATTTT. Encoded protein: CASSVGSSGTDTQYF. The whole variable domain, filled in from reference TRBV9 and TRBJ2-3, reads DSGVTQTPKHLITATGQRVTLRCSPRSGDLSVYWYQQSLDQGLQFLIQYYNGEERAKGNILERFSAQQFPDLHSELNLSSLELGDSALYFCASSVGSSGTDTQYFGPGTRLTVL.

The rearrangement uses TRBV4-3 and TRBJ2-7; 7 bases fit TRBD2. The junction had 7 bases not matched to a gene; V was cut back by 3 bases and J by 2 bases. CDR1 and CDR2 (germline): LGHNA, YSLEER. The CDR3 length is 15 residues. DNA for the CDR3: TGCGCCAGCAGCCAGGGGACTACGGGAACCTACGAGCAGTACTTC. Amino acid sequence: CASSQGTTGTYEQYF.

The chain joins TRBV6-2 or TRBV6-3 to TRBJ1-1; TRBD1 matches 7 bases. V lost 5 bases to trimming and J lost 1 base; unmatched junction nucleotides: 7. CDR3 length: 15 residues. CDR1 and CDR2 from the germline V gene are MNHEY and SVGEGT. The CDR3 region is CASSTTGTANTEAFF. The CDR3 region has the DNA TGTGCCAGCAGTACGACCGGGACAGCGAACACTGAAGCTTTCTTT.

The chain is built from TRBV18 and TRBJ1-2; D call uncertain. The length of the CDR3 is 15 residues. Trimming took off 1 base at V and 4 bases at J, with 13 bases between the two ends. Germline CDR1 reads KGHSH; CDR2 reads LQKENI. CDR3 sequence: CASSPRTVLGYGYTF. DNA for the CDR3: TGTGCCAGCTCACCACGAACGGTCCTCGGCTATGGCTACACCTTC.

V and J are TRBV7-3 and TRBJ1-1; D not resolved. Germline V lookup: CDR1 SGHTA, CDR2 FQGTGA. This CDR3 region has 14 residues. The V and J ends lost 2 bases and 12 bases respectively, with 19 bases between them. CDR3 protein: CASSLLGANDPPFF. Here the CDR3 DNA reads TGTGCCAGCAGCTTATTAGGTGCTAATGACCCTCCTTTCTTT.

This clone was seen more than once but under ten times. The V and J genes are TRBV24-1 and TRBJ1-2; 9 bases agree with TRBD1. V shed 3 bases, J shed 3 bases, and the junction held 4 bases outside the gene matches. CDR1 and CDR2 from the germline V gene are KGHDR and SFDVKD. The CDR3 has 15 amino acids. This CDR3 is CATSDPGQGHYGYTF. Here the CDR3 DNA reads TGTGCCACCAGTGATCCGGGACAGGGACACTATGGCTACACCTTC.

This clone was observed once. The CDR3 region is CASRRDRNMNTEAFF. CDR3 in DNA: TGTGCCAGCAGACGGGACAGGAATATGAACACTGAAGCTTTCTTT. The rearrangement links TRBV7-2 to TRBJ1-1; 8 bases are shared with TRBD1. The length of the CDR3 is 15 residues. CDR1 is SGHTA, CDR2 FQGNSA, per germline. With V trimmed by 6 bases and J by 0 bases, 6 bases remained unmatched.

V usage is TRBV7-2 and J usage is TRBJ1-1; D unresolved. This CDR3 contains 12 residues. Trimming cost V 5 bases and J 5 bases, with 9 bases left between them. Per germline, CDR1 SGHTA and CDR2 FQGNSA. The CDR3 spells CASSLRETEAFF. Written as DNA, the CDR3 is TGTGCCAGCAGCCTCCGGGAGACTGAAGCTTTCTTT.

The gene calls are TRBV7-9 and TRBJ1-1; D remains unclear. The ends were cut back, 5 bases at V and 11 bases at J, with 9 bases in the middle. Germline CDR1 SEHNR, CDR2 FQNEAQ (reference sequence). CDR3 length equals 10 residues. The CDR3 nucleotides are TGTGCCAGCAGCCCTATGGCGGCTTTCTTT. Translating it yields CASSPMAAFF.